One and the same sample provided the 18 T cell receptor beta chains below, sequenced in a study of cytomegalovirus exposure and HLA in healthy donors. Primers: 60 Vbeta forward and 13 Jbeta reverse. The protocol was immunoSEQ multiplex PCR, while the TCRdb copy is restricted to in-frame clones and leaves out a portion. Of 90,000 to 100,000 clones listed, 75% to 80% are singletons. Sample: PBMCs. The source is a female donor in good health and CMV-seronegative.

The gene calls are TRBV5-1 and TRBJ2-7; TRBD2 is a possible D gene (5 bases). The length of the CDR3 is 13 residues. The germline gives CDR1 SGHRS, CDR2 YFSETQ. Trimming removed 3 bases at V and 1 base at J, with 8 bases between. The CDR3 DNA reads as TGCGCCAGCAGCTCCGGGGAATCCTACGAGCAGTACTTC. Amino acid sequence: CASSSGESYEQYF.

In this sample, this clone turned up once. The chain has TRBV18 and TRBJ2-4, with 10 nucleotides matching TRBD2. This CDR3 spans 17 amino acids. The V and J ends lost 1 base and 0 bases, in that order; junction bases with no gene match: 3. Germline V gene data show CDR1 as KGHSH and CDR2 as LQKENI. CDR3 protein: CASSPQLAGVAKNIQYF. CDR3 DNA sequence: TGTGCCAGCTCACCACAGCTAGCGGGGGTAGCCAAAAACATTCAGTACTTC.

The chain joins TRBV4-2 to TRBJ2-7; 10 bases are a match to TRBD2. Losses at the gene ends were 0 bases for V and 3 bases for J; bases not matched to a gene: 5. This CDR3 comprises 16 residues. Per the germline V gene, CDR1 is LGHNA and CDR2 is YNFKEQ. As DNA, the CDR3 is TGTGCCAGCAGCCAAGATCTAACTAGCGGGATCTACGAGCAGTACTTC. Its protein product is CASSQDLTSGIYEQYF.

The DNA for the CDR3 is TGTGCCAGTCGTACTAGCGAACTCTTTTACGAGCAGTACTTC. Amino acids: CASRTSELFYEQYF. The chain recombines TRBV6-5 with TRBJ2-7; 7 bases map to TRBD2. V was clipped by 9 bases and J by 4 bases; unmatched bases: 12. This CDR3 is built from 14 residues. CDR1 is MNHEY, CDR2 SVGAGI, per germline.

This chain uses TRBV4-1 with TRBJ1-2, with 7 nucleotides matching TRBD1. The ends lost 4 bases at V and 8 bases at J; junction bases unmatched: 10. The CDR3 runs 14 residues. Per the germline V gene, CDR1 is MGHRA and CDR2 is YSYEKL. CDR3 DNA sequence: TGCGCCAGCAGCCCTCCTAGACAGGGCAAAGGCTACACCTTC. Translating it yields CASSPPRQGKGYTF.

This clone was observed a few times. The V gene is TRBV27, the J gene TRBJ2-1, with TRBD2 as a possible D gene (5 bases). The CDR3 has 15 residues. Germline loops: CDR1 MNHEY, CDR2 SMNVEV (reference sequence). Trimming cost V 6 bases and J 2 bases, with 14 bases left between them. CDR3 amino acids: CASRSTRETYNEQFF. CDR3 DNA: TGTGCCAGCAGGTCCACTAGGGAGACCTACAATGAGCAGTTCTTC.

The chain is built from TRBV15 and TRBJ1-2; 9 nucleotides align to TRBD1. Germline V CDR1 and CDR2: LNHNV, YYDKDF (reference sequence). Unmatched junction bases numbered 4, after V lost 1 base and J lost 4 bases. This CDR3 is built from 15 residues. The CDR3 nucleotides read TGTGCCACCAGCAGAGCCGGGACAGGGACCTATGGCTACACCTTC. Its translation: CATSRAGTGTYGYTF.

V gene TRBV5-1 combines with J gene TRBJ2-1; 7 nucleotides align to TRBD1. V was clipped by 0 bases and J by 6 bases; unmatched bases: 3. Germline loops: CDR1 SGHRS, CDR2 YFSETQ. The CDR3 runs 14 residues. In DNA, the CDR3 is TGCGCCAGCAGCTTGGAGGGACAGCTCAATGAGCAGTTCTTC. Amino acids: CASSLEGQLNEQFF.

This chain links TRBV9 with TRBJ2-3; D not certain. Germline V lookup: CDR1 SGDLS, CDR2 YYNGEE. The V gene lost 0 bases and the J gene lost 2 bases, with 4 bases spanning the gap. This CDR3 comprises 13 residues. CDR3 in amino acids: CASSVALTDTQYF. CDR3 nucleotides: TGTGCCAGCAGCGTAGCCCTCACAGATACGCAGTATTTT.

The gene calls are TRBV5-6 and TRBJ2-7, with 8 bases matching TRBD1. This CDR3 region has 15 residues. J was trimmed by 3 bases and V by 4 bases; bases with no gene match: 9. Germline CDR1 reads SGHDT; CDR2 reads YYEEEE. CDR3 sequence: CASSLRDRGYYEQYF. The DNA for the CDR3 is TGTGCCAGCAGCCTCCGAGACAGGGGATACTACGAGCAGTACTTC.

The V gene is TRBV7-2, the J gene TRBJ2-7, with 9 bases that match TRBD2. The germline V gene has CDR1 SGHTA and CDR2 FQGNSA. After removal of 4 bases from V and 3 bases from J, the junction contained 7 bases not matched to a gene. CDR3 length equals 15 residues. CDR3 residues: CASSYLAGEHYEQYF. The CDR3 DNA reads as TGTGCCAGCAGCTATTTAGCGGGAGAACACTACGAGCAGTACTTC. Supplemented by reference TRBV7-2 and TRBJ2-7, the full variable domain reads GAGVSQSPSNKVTEKGKDVELRCDPISGHTALYWYRQSLGQGLEFLIYFQGNSAPDKSGLPSDRFSAERTGGSVSTLTIQRTQQEDSAVYLCASSYLAGEHYEQYFGPGTRLTVT.

The chain is built from TRBV18 and TRBJ2-5; 10 nucleotides line up with TRBD1. V lost 2 bases, J lost 3 bases, and 6 bases stayed unmatched. The germline CDR1 and CDR2 sequences are KGHSH and LQKENI. This CDR3 spans 16 amino acids. This chain's CDR3 is CASSPAGTGVEETQYF. DNA of the CDR3: TGTGCCAGCTCACCAGCCGGGACAGGGGTCGAAGAGACCCAGTACTTC.

This chain uses TRBV7-9 with TRBJ2-7; 8 bases map to TRBD2. With 7 bases clipped from V and 2 bases from J, the junction kept 7 bases outside the gene matches. The CDR3 totals 14 residues. CDR1 and CDR2 (germline): SEHNR, FQNEAQ (reference sequence). In nucleotides, the CDR3 is TGTGCCAGCACCTCCGGGGGGGCCCCCTACGAGCAGTACTTC. Its protein is CASTSGGAPYEQYF.

This clone has just a few counts. The gene calls are TRBV4-2 and TRBJ2-3; TRBD1 is a possible D gene (6 bases). Germline CDR1 reads LGHNA; CDR2 reads YNFKEQ. V lost 1 base, J lost 6 bases, and 11 bases lay in between. The CDR3 is 14 residues long. CDR3 DNA: TGTGCCAGCAGCCAAGGCCAAAGGGGGGATACGCAGTATTTT. Its protein is CASSQGQRGDTQYF.

The gene calls are TRBV7-2 and TRBJ2-2; 12 bases are shared with TRBD2. Per germline, CDR1 SGHTA and CDR2 FQGNSA. This CDR3 has 16 residues. The V segment lost 2 bases and the J segment 9 bases; nucleotides outside the gene matches: 7. This chain's CDR3 is CASSLSRLAGARELFF. DNA of the CDR3: TGTGCCAGCAGCTTATCAAGACTAGCGGGGGCCCGGGAGCTGTTTTTT.

This chain connects TRBV19 to TRBJ1-4; D gene unclear. This CDR3 region has 14 residues. Germline values: CDR1 LNHDA, CDR2 SQIVND (reference sequence). The V end lost 2 bases, the J end lost 4 bases, and 8 bases lay between the germline ends. The CDR3 nucleotides read TGTGCCAGTAGTATATACAGCTATAATGAAAAACTGTTTTTT. Its protein product is CASSIYSYNEKLFF.

V gene TRBV9 combines with J gene TRBJ2-1; TRBD2 matches at 7 bases. Trimming cost V 1 base and J 3 bases; bases outside gene matches: 7. This CDR3 is 16 amino acids long. CDR1 and CDR2 from the germline V gene are SGDLS and YYNGEE. CDR3 residues: CASSVPGGYRYNEQFF. DNA for the CDR3: TGTGCCAGCAGCGTACCCGGGGGGTATCGCTACAATGAGCAGTTCTTC.

The chain is built from TRBV14 and TRBJ1-5; 9 nucleotides align to TRBD1. Per germline, CDR1 SGHDN and CDR2 FVKESK. The length of the CDR3 is 16 residues. V lost 4 bases, J lost 4 bases, and 8 bases stayed unmatched. The CDR3 loop is CASSPYRDRDNQPQHF. The CDR3 nucleotides read TGTGCCAGCAGCCCCTACCGGGACAGGGATAATCAGCCCCAGCATTTT.